This T cell receptor (beta chain) was found in a study of OX40 agonist ivuxolimab in advanced cancers. About the study: Ivuxolimab is a fully human IgG2 antibody that activates OX40 (CD134). Study results and limitations: The authors also found low normalized T-cell clonal expansion in some nonresponders. On average, CD8+ T cells showed a greater number of expanded clones than CD4+. Clones of CD4+ and CD8+ blood T cells grew by week 6 at doses of 0.1 to 3.0 mg/kg.

A remark on this clone: Its target is not known.

Only in-frame clones appear in the TCRdb table, and some are missing; sequencing was by immunoSEQ multiplex PCR. The sample has about 89,000 clones, around 90% seen once. This clonotype originated in an adult with an advanced solid tumor such as melanoma, head and neck, liver or kidney cancer. The starting material was CD4+ or CD8+ T cells sorted from blood, obtained in a trial of the OX40 agonist ivuxolimab.

The CDR3 here is CSVELVAGDLNEQFF. The DNA for the CDR3 is TGCAGCGTTGAACTTGTAGCGGGAGATCTGAATGAGCAGTTCTTC. The chain employs TRBV29-1 and TRBJ2-1; 9 nucleotides agree with TRBD2. After removal of 2 bases from V and 7 bases from J, the junction contained 9 bases not matched to a gene. Germline CDR1 and CDR2: SQVTM and ANQGSEA. The CDR3 length is 15 residues.